The 28 T cell receptor beta chains listed next were all sequenced from one sample in a study of human T cells and chemical hapten exposure. It was unfractionated whole blood from which total RNA was extracted. The study used a library that attached unique molecular identifiers to individual cDNA molecules. TCRdb re-called the reads through MiXCR, storing one row per CDR3 protein. The data contain about 120,000 distinct CDR3 sequences, around 8.5% of them seen just once; the ten biggest clones take up 1.4%. Sequencing was carried out using whole blood. The receptors come from a human donor in good health. Some clones in this sample may be carry-over from other donors' samples.

This clonotype was seen only a few times. This chain uses TRBV18 with TRBJ1-1; D might be TRBD1 (6 bases). The V end was cut by 2 bases, the J end by 8 bases, with 12 bases between. This CDR3 spans 13 amino acids. Germline V CDR1 and CDR2: KGHSH, LQKENI. The CDR3 DNA follows: TGTGCCAGCTCACCAATTCAGGGGTCCGAAGCTTTCTTT. It codes for CASSPIQGSEAFF. The full variable domain, in which reference TRBV18 and TRBJ1-1 provide the parts outside the CDR3, is NAGVMQNPRHLVRRRGQEARLRCSPMKGHSHVYWYRQLPEEGLKFMVYLQKENIIDESGMPKERFSAEFPKEGPSILRIQQVVRGDSAAYFCASSPIQGSEAFFGQGTRLTVV.

This clonotype was detected a few times. The gene calls are TRBV10-2 and TRBJ2-5; 10 nucleotides agree with TRBD2. V trimming: 7 bases; J trimming: 0 bases; junction bases outside the gene matches: 5. Germline V gene sequence: CDR1 WSHSY, CDR2 SAAADI. This CDR3 comprises 15 residues. CDR3 loop: CASNTGTSDQETQYF. DNA for the CDR3: TGCGCCAGCAATACCGGGACTAGCGACCAAGAGACCCAGTACTTC.

The chain couples TRBV29-1 to TRBJ1-2, with D uncertain. Trimming stripped 4 bases from V and 7 bases from J, with 1 base between. In germline, CDR1 is SQVTM, CDR2 ANQGSEA. The CDR3 sequence is 8 residues long. Written as DNA, the CDR3 is TGCAGCGTTGGTGGCTACACCTTC. This codes for CSVGGYTF.

J is TRBJ1-2 and V is TRBV12-3 or TRBV12-4; 9 nucleotides align to TRBD1. V shed 8 bases, J shed 1 base, and the junction held 5 bases outside the gene matches. This CDR3 is built from 14 residues. CDR3 region: CASAGTGSNYGYTF. CDR3 bases: TGTGCCAGCGCTGGGACAGGGAGTAACTATGGCTACACCTTC.

This chain links TRBV6-2 or TRBV6-3 with TRBJ2-6, with 9 bases lining up with TRBD1. V was pared by 5 bases and J by 0 bases, with 5 bases of the junction left unmatched. CDR1 is MNHEY and CDR2 is SVGEGT in the germline V gene. The CDR3 runs 17 residues. CDR3 sequence (DNA): TGTGCCAGCAGTCAGGACAGGGGAGACTCTGGGGCCAACGTCCTGACTTTC. Encoded protein: CASSQDRGDSGANVLTF.

This clonotype has only a few counts. This chain uses TRBV20-1 with TRBJ2-1; D is uncertain. CDR1 and CDR2 from the germline V gene are DFQATT and SNEGSKA (reference sequence). This CDR3 has 12 residues. Trimming removed 3 bases from V and 0 bases from J, with 3 bases in between. CDR3 DNA: TGCAGTGCTAGCGCCTCCTACAATGAGCAGTTCTTC. Encoded protein: CSASASYNEQFF.

This clonotype came up a few times. The V gene is TRBV27, the J gene TRBJ2-3; 7 nucleotides line up with TRBD1. The CDR3 has 15 amino acids. The V segment lost 5 bases and the J segment 2 bases; nucleotides outside the gene matches: 7. The germline gives CDR1 MNHEY, CDR2 SMNVEV (reference sequence). The CDR3 sequence is CASSVNQGDTDTQYF. For the CDR3, the DNA is TGTGCCAGCAGTGTCAACCAGGGGGACACAGATACGCAGTATTTT.

This clonotype was counted many times. The chain couples TRBV20-1 to TRBJ1-1, with D unclear. The CDR3 spans 13 residues. Trimming stripped 3 bases from V and 1 base from J, with 9 bases between. CDR1 is DFQATT, CDR2 SNEGSKA, per germline (reference sequence). The CDR3: CSARTRWNTEAFF. Here the CDR3 DNA reads TGCAGTGCTAGGACCAGATGGAACACTGAAGCTTTCTTT.

This clonotype was detected only a few times. This chain links TRBV25-1 with TRBJ2-3; 7 bases map to TRBD1. The trim removed 1 base at V and 2 bases at J, leaving 9 bases unmatched. Germline lookup yields CDR1 MGHDK and CDR2 SYGVNS. The CDR3 length is 17 residues. CDR3 nucleotides: TGTGCCAGCAGTGAATCGCCGGGACAGTGGTCCACAGATACGCAGTATTTT. Translating it yields CASSESPGQWSTDTQYF.

This clonotype came up a few times. The chain recombines TRBV11-2 with TRBJ1-3; D is unresolved. Trimming stripped 5 bases from V and 5 bases from J, with 19 bases between. The V gene's germline CDR1 is SGHAT and CDR2 FQNNGV. The CDR3 is 16 residues long. CDR3 region: CASSPDSIAPRNTIYF. CDR3 bases: TGTGCCAGCAGCCCGGACTCCATCGCGCCAAGAAACACCATATATTTT.

This clonotype was picked up many times. The genes are TRBV30 and TRBJ2-1; 8 bases map to TRBD1. The CDR3 has 16 amino acids. CDR1 is GTSNPN, CDR2 SVGIG, per germline (reference sequence). V shed 2 bases and J 3 bases; nucleotides not matched to a gene: 9. Here the CDR3 reads CAWSPDSGTGYNEQFF. The CDR3 DNA is TGTGCCTGGAGTCCGGATTCCGGGACAGGCTACAATGAGCAGTTCTTC.

This clonotype was counted between two and nine times. The V and J genes are TRBV2 and TRBJ2-7, with TRBD1 identical over 9 bases. Losses at the gene ends were 7 bases for V and 6 bases for J; bases not matched to a gene: 7. The CDR3 is made up of 13 amino acids. Germline V gives CDR1 SNHLY, CDR2 FYNNEI. The CDR3 reads CASIGGQGGEQYF. The CDR3 nucleotides read TGTGCCAGCATAGGGGGACAGGGCGGCGAGCAGTACTTC.

The CDR3 DNA follows: TGTGCCAGCAGCTTAGGAGCGGGGCTCACAGATACGCAGTATTTT. Translated, it gives CASSLGAGLTDTQYF. This sequence joins TRBV7-8 and TRBJ2-3; 7 bases agree with TRBD2. V lost 1 base and J lost 2; bases outside the gene matches: 3. The germline V gene has CDR1 SGHVS and CDR2 FQNEAQ. The CDR3 has 15 amino acids.

This rearrangement joins TRBV4-3 to TRBJ2-1; 10 nucleotides align to TRBD1. This CDR3 comprises 16 residues. The germline V gene encodes CDR1 LGHNA and CDR2 YSLEER. Trimming cost V 0 bases and J 8 bases; bases outside gene matches: 7. The CDR3 DNA sequence: TGCGCCAGCAGCCAAGAAGGGGACAGGGGATTCGATGAGCAGTTCTTC. Encoded protein: CASSQEGDRGFDEQFF.

V and J are TRBV2 and TRBJ1-3; unclear D gene. The germline CDR1 and CDR2 sequences are SNHLY and FYNNEI. This CDR3 has 14 residues. Deletions cut 1 base from V and 3 bases from J, with 7 bases between. The CDR3 is CASSEVGYGNTIYF. The CDR3 DNA reads as TGTGCCAGCAGTGAAGTAGGGTATGGAAACACCATATATTTT. Full variable domain (rest looked up from reference TRBV2 and TRBJ1-3): EPEVTQTPSHQVTQMGQEVILRCVPISNHLYFYWYRQILGQKVEFLVSFYNNEISEKSEIFDDQFSVERPDGSNFTLKIRSTKLEDSAMYFCASSEVGYGNTIYFGEGSWLTVV.

This clonotype has ten or more counts. This chain uses TRBV20-1 with TRBJ2-1, with TRBD2 matching over 8 bases. V dropped 1 base and J dropped 7; count of bases not matched to a gene: 6. The germline CDR1 and CDR2 sequences are DFQATT and SNEGSKA (reference sequence). This CDR3 has 14 residues. The CDR3 reads CSARASGRGNEQFF. The CDR3 nucleotides are TGCAGTGCTAGAGCTAGCGGGCGAGGGAATGAGCAGTTCTTC.

In DNA, the CDR3 is TGTGCCAGCTCATCCGGGGGTCGGAATGAAAAACTGTTTTTT. Translated: CASSSGGRNEKLFF. This rearrangement joins TRBV18 to TRBJ1-4, with a possible D match to TRBD1 (5 bases). CDR1 and CDR2 (germline): KGHSH, LQKENI. CDR3 length: 14 residues. V lost 5 bases, J lost 5 bases, and 12 bases lay in between.

This clonotype occurred many times. This chain joins TRBV7-6 and TRBJ2-7; TRBD1 matches 7 bases. Germline trimming cut 5 bases from V and 0 bases from J; bases unmatched to any gene: 10. Germline assignment: CDR1 SGHVS and CDR2 FNYEAQ. CDR3 length: 16 amino acids. The DNA for the CDR3 is TGTGCCAGCAGCCACTTAGTATGGGACAGCTCCTACGAGCAGTACTTC. Protein sequence: CASSHLVWDSSYEQYF. Looking up the rest from reference TRBV7-6 and TRBJ2-7 gives the full variable domain: GAGVSQSPRYKVTKRGQDVALRCDPISGHVSLYWYRQALGQGPEFLTYFNYEAQQDKSGLPNDRFSAERPEGSISTLTIQRTEQRDSAMYRCASSHLVWDSSYEQYFGPGTRLTVT.

The chain couples TRBV9 to TRBJ2-2; possible D gene TRBD1, 6 bases. The V end was cut by 3 bases, the J end by 6 bases, with 12 bases between. CDR3 length equals 14 residues. The germline V gene encodes CDR1 SGDLS and CDR2 YYNGEE. In DNA, the CDR3 is TGTGCCAGCAGCGCAAACACAGGGTCCGGGGAGCTGTTTTTT. Translated, it gives CASSANTGSGELFF.

This clonotype appeared many times. V usage is TRBV29-1 and J usage is TRBJ1-4; TRBD1 agrees at 8 bases. There are 13 residues in the CDR3. Trimming cost V 3 bases and J 6 bases; bases outside gene matches: 3. Per germline, CDR1 SQVTM and CDR2 ANQGSEA. The CDR3 DNA follows: TGCAGCGTTGACGGGACAGGTGATGAAAAACTGTTTTTT. This sequence encodes CSVDGTGDEKLFF.

This clonotype was picked up many times. V and J are TRBV29-1 and TRBJ1-4; D gene ambiguous. The length of the CDR3 is 13 residues. The V end was cut by 0 bases, the J end by 10 bases, with 12 bases between. Germline V gene lookup returns CDR1 SQVTM and CDR2 ANQGSEA. The chain's CDR3 is CSVEEVGSRKLFF. The CDR3 DNA sequence: TGCAGCGTTGAAGAGGTGGGCAGTCGAAAACTGTTTTTT. The whole variable domain, filled in from reference TRBV29-1 and TRBJ1-4, reads SAVISQKPSRDICQRGTSLTIQCQVDSQVTMMFWYRQQPGQSLTLIATANQGSEATYESGFVIDKFPISRPNLTFSTLTVSNMSPEDSSIYLCSVEEVGSRKLFFGSGTQLSVL.

For the CDR3, the DNA is TGTGCCATCAGTGAGTCGGGGGAGGGAGCCCCCAACATTCAGTACTTC. Translating it yields CAISESGEGAPNIQYF. V usage is TRBV10-3 and J usage is TRBJ2-4; 7 bases match TRBD2. CDR1 and CDR2 (germline): ENHRY, SYGVKD. CDR3 length: 16 amino acids. V shed 0 bases, J shed 7 bases, and the junction held 9 bases outside the gene matches.

This clonotype has more than one count but fewer than ten. The chain recombines TRBV20-1 with TRBJ2-5, with 10 bases identical to TRBD2. Germline-derived CDR1 and CDR2 are DFQATT and SNEGSKA (reference sequence). This CDR3 contains 16 residues. Trimming cost V 5 bases and J 5 bases; bases outside gene matches: 14. The CDR3 region has the DNA TGCAGTGCTGAGGACTTAGCGGGAGGCACCTACGAGACCCAGTACTTC. Its translation: CSAEDLAGGTYETQYF.

This clonotype was observed at least ten times. The chain carries TRBV7-2 and TRBJ2-7, with a weak D call TRBD2 (5 bases). Germline CDR1 SGHTA, CDR2 FQGNSA. The CDR3 contains 14 residues. Trimming removed 4 bases at V and 1 base at J, with 11 bases between. As DNA, the CDR3 is TGTGCCAGCAGCTCAACTAGGCTGTCCTACGAGCAGTACTTC. It translates to CASSSTRLSYEQYF. Full variable domain (rest looked up from reference TRBV7-2 and TRBJ2-7): GAGVSQSPSNKVTEKGKDVELRCDPISGHTALYWYRQSLGQGLEFLIYFQGNSAPDKSGLPSDRFSAERTGGSVSTLTIQRTQQEDSAVYLCASSSTRLSYEQYFGPGTRLTVT.

This chain connects TRBV27 to TRBJ2-2; TRBD2 is a possible D gene (6 bases). Trimming left V 3 bases short and J 6 bases short, with 17 bases between. Per germline, CDR1 MNHEY and CDR2 SMNVEV (reference sequence). This CDR3 is 16 amino acids long. The CDR3 DNA is TGTGCCAGCAGTTTCCGGGGGAGAGAGAGGGCCGGGGAGCTGTTTTTT. Translating it yields CASSFRGRERAGELFF.

This clonotype came up many times. The V and J genes are TRBV29-1 and TRBJ2-1; TRBD1 is a possible D gene (5 bases). The germline V gene encodes CDR1 SQVTM and CDR2 ANQGSEA. This CDR3 is built from 13 residues. V was shortened by 4 bases and J by 4 bases, with 11 bases between the two germline ends. The CDR3 sequence is CSVGRQTYNEQFF. CDR3 in DNA: TGCAGCGTTGGGAGACAGACTTACAATGAGCAGTTCTTC.

This clonotype occurred many times. The chain combines TRBV25-1 with TRBJ2-3; no definite D call. Germline CDR1 MGHDK, CDR2 SYGVNS. This CDR3 spans 15 amino acids. V was shortened by 0 bases and J by 1 base, with 8 bases between the two germline ends. The CDR3 bases are TGTGCCAGCAGTGAATATAGTAGAGGCACAGATACGCAGTATTTT. Residues: CASSEYSRGTDTQYF. Variable domain in full (rest from reference TRBV25-1 and TRBJ2-3): EADIYQTPRYLVIGTGKKITLECSQTMGHDKMYWYQQDPGMELHLIHYSYGVNSTEKGDLSSESTVSRIRTEHFPLTLESARPSHTSQYLCASSEYSRGTDTQYFGPGTRLTVL.

The V call is TRBV19, the J call TRBJ2-7; D is undetermined. The CDR3 has 15 amino acids. Trimming removed 1 base at V and 3 bases at J, with 13 bases between. Germline CDR1 is LNHDA and CDR2 is SQIVND (reference sequence). The CDR3 DNA reads as TGTGCCAGTAGTATAGGACGGGTGGAAGTCTACGAGCAGTACTTC. It specifies CASSIGRVEVYEQYF.